A selection of T cell receptor beta chains follows, all from one sample in a study of shared clonotypes between healthy human individuals. This table comes from immunoSEQ multiplex PCR, and its TCRdb copy is limited to in-frame clones, with some not included. The sample lists about 2 million clones, about 95% seen once, with 0.9% to 1.3% in the top ten. Sequenced material: naive CD8+ T cells sorted from blood. The receptors derive from a man aged 18 to 30 in good health. Both conserved end residues are part of each CDR3. A D gene is named only where the DNA matches it firmly. Only part of the rows carry a size: once, few, many, or a class if the clone is expanded.

cdr3_aa: CASSIGTGAEQYF; cdr3_nt: TGTGCCAGTAGTATAGGGACAGGGGCCGAGCAGTACTTC; clone_size: -; d_call: TRBD1; j_call: TRBJ2-7; v_call: TRBV19
cdr3_aa: CASSIGLAGVNSYEQYF; cdr3_nt: TGTGCCAGCAGCATAGGACTAGCGGGAGTGAACTCCTACGAGCAGTACTTC; clone_size: -; d_call: TRBD2; j_call: TRBJ2-7; v_call: TRBV7-8
cdr3_aa: CASRAGQGLGTYEQYF; cdr3_nt: TGCGCCAGCAGAGCGGGACAGGGACTCGGGACCTACGAGCAGTACTTC; clone_size: -; d_call: TRBD1; j_call: TRBJ2-7; v_call: TRBV10-2
cdr3_aa: CASSSVQTLGYTF; cdr3_nt: TGTGCCAGCAGCTCCGTGCAGACTCTGGGCTACACCTTC; clone_size: few; d_call: -; j_call: TRBJ1-2; v_call: TRBV7-9
cdr3_aa: CASSQEQGTGAFF; cdr3_nt: TGTGCCAGCAGCCAAGAACAGGGTACCGGAGCTTTCTTT; clone_size: -; d_call: -; j_call: TRBJ1-1; v_call: TRBV4-2
cdr3_aa: CASRPSGRQLSSYNEQFF; cdr3_nt: TGTGCCAGCAGGCCTAGCGGGAGGCAACTGAGCTCCTACAATGAGCAGTTCTTC; clone_size: -; d_call: TRBD2; j_call: TRBJ2-1; v_call: TRBV5-4
cdr3_aa: CASSLTSNTEAFF; cdr3_nt: TGTGCCAGTAGTCTAACATCAAACACTGAAGCTTTCTTT; clone_size: -; d_call: -; j_call: TRBJ1-1; v_call: TRBV19
cdr3_aa: CASSVGLAGEYNEQFF; cdr3_nt: TGTGCCAGCAGTGTGGGACTAGCGGGGGAGTACAATGAGCAGTTCTTC; clone_size: -; d_call: TRBD2; j_call: TRBJ2-1; v_call: TRBV9
cdr3_aa: CAWSNPLNSYNEQFF; cdr3_nt: TGTGCCTGGAGTAACCCCTTGAACTCCTACAATGAGCAGTTCTTC; clone_size: -; d_call: -; j_call: TRBJ2-1; v_call: TRBV30
cdr3_aa: CASSQSPGLSTDTQYF; cdr3_nt: TGTGCCAGCAGCCAATCCCCGGGTCTTAGCACAGATACGCAGTATTTT; clone_size: -; d_call: -; j_call: TRBJ2-3; v_call: TRBV7-9
cdr3_aa: CAWMGGGAYNSPLHF; cdr3_nt: TGTGCCTGGATGGGAGGGGGCGCTTATAATTCACCCCTCCACTTT; clone_size: -; d_call: TRBD1; j_call: TRBJ1-6; v_call: TRBV30
cdr3_aa: CASSYGNYGYTF; cdr3_nt: TGCGCCAGCAGCTACGGGAACTATGGCTACACCTTC; clone_size: -; d_call: -; j_call: TRBJ1-2; v_call: TRBV5-1
cdr3_aa: CASSQGPGRDEKLFF; cdr3_nt: TGCGCCAGCAGCCAAGGCCCGGGGAGAGATGAAAAACTGTTTTTT; clone_size: -; d_call: -; j_call: TRBJ1-4; v_call: TRBV4-1
cdr3_aa: CASSLELSEQFF; cdr3_nt: TGTGCCAGCAGCTTGGAGCTAAGTGAGCAGTTCTTC; clone_size: -; d_call: -; j_call: TRBJ2-1; v_call: TRBV13
cdr3_aa: CATSRLTGSEAFF; cdr3_nt: TGTGCCACCAGCAGACTTACAGGGTCTGAAGCTTTCTTT; clone_size: -; d_call: -; j_call: TRBJ1-1; v_call: TRBV15
cdr3_aa: CASSESRQGAVGEQYF; cdr3_nt: TGTGCCAGCAGTGAATCCAGACAGGGGGCAGTTGGCGAGCAGTACTTC; clone_size: -; d_call: TRBD1; j_call: TRBJ2-7; v_call: TRBV6-1
cdr3_aa: CASSQVIIGQGESGYGYTF; cdr3_nt: TGCGCCAGCAGCCAGGTCATTATAGGACAGGGAGAGTCAGGCTATGGCTACACCTTC; clone_size: -; d_call: TRBD1; j_call: TRBJ1-2; v_call: TRBV4-1
cdr3_aa: CASSLEPSGASYEQYF; cdr3_nt: TGTGCCAGCAGCCTGGAGCCTAGCGGGGCCTCCTACGAGCAGTACTTC; clone_size: -; d_call: TRBD2; j_call: TRBJ2-7; v_call: TRBV11-2
cdr3_aa: CASSYSSSGINQPQHF; cdr3_nt: TGTGCCAGCAGTTACTCGTCTTCAGGGATCAATCAGCCCCAGCATTTT; clone_size: -; d_call: -; j_call: TRBJ1-5; v_call: TRBV6-5
cdr3_aa: CASSVDDEQYF; cdr3_nt: TGTGCCAGCAGCGTAGATGACGAGCAGTACTTC; clone_size: -; d_call: -; j_call: TRBJ2-7; v_call: TRBV9
cdr3_aa: CASSWTQSSYEQYF; cdr3_nt: TGCGCCAGCAGCTGGACACAGAGCTCCTACGAGCAGTACTTC; clone_size: -; d_call: -; j_call: TRBJ2-7; v_call: TRBV5-1
cdr3_aa: CASSQMERAGNEQFF; cdr3_nt: TGCGCCAGCAGCCAAATGGAGAGGGCGGGCAATGAGCAGTTCTTC; clone_size: -; d_call: -; j_call: TRBJ2-1; v_call: TRBV4-1
cdr3_aa: CASSPGTDNSPLHF; cdr3_nt: TGTGCCAGTAGCCCAGGGACAGATAATTCACCCCTCCACTTT; clone_size: -; d_call: TRBD1; j_call: TRBJ1-6; v_call: TRBV19
cdr3_aa: CASSGSGNFYEQYF; cdr3_nt: TGCGCCAGCAGTGGGTCCGGAAACTTTTACGAGCAGTACTTC; clone_size: -; d_call: -; j_call: TRBJ2-7; v_call: TRBV10-2
cdr3_aa: CASSLVGGFGTGELFF; cdr3_nt: TGTGCCAGCAGCTTAGTCGGGGGATTCGGAACCGGGGAGCTGTTTTTT; clone_size: -; d_call: -; j_call: TRBJ2-2; v_call: TRBV7-8
cdr3_aa: CASSSGLAGGLYNEQFF; cdr3_nt: TGTGCCAGCAGCTCCGGACTAGCGGGAGGGCTTTACAATGAGCAGTTCTTC; clone_size: -; d_call: TRBD2; j_call: TRBJ2-1; v_call: TRBV7-8
cdr3_aa: CASRGLAGGPSSYEQYF; cdr3_nt: TGTGCCAGCAGGGGACTAGCGGGAGGCCCTAGCTCCTACGAGCAGTACTTC; clone_size: -; d_call: TRBD2; j_call: TRBJ2-7; v_call: TRBV2
cdr3_aa: CAISDGNYGYTF; cdr3_nt: TGTGCCATCAGTGACGGAAACTATGGCTACACCTTC; clone_size: -; d_call: -; j_call: TRBJ1-2; v_call: TRBV10-3
cdr3_aa: CASSPGRLAGPYNEQFF; cdr3_nt: TGTGCCAGCAGCCCTGGGCGGCTAGCGGGACCTTACAATGAGCAGTTCTTC; clone_size: -; d_call: TRBD2; j_call: TRBJ2-1; v_call: TRBV7-6
cdr3_aa: CASSYRYSSYNEQFF; cdr3_nt: TGTGCCAGCAGTTACCGCTATAGCTCCTACAATGAGCAGTTCTTC; clone_size: -; d_call: -; j_call: TRBJ2-1; v_call: TRBV6-5
cdr3_aa: CSGDSGVDTQYF; cdr3_nt: TGCAGCGGCGACTCAGGGGTTGATACGCAGTATTTT; clone_size: -; d_call: -; j_call: TRBJ2-3; v_call: TRBV29-1
cdr3_aa: CASSSRKSSYNEQFF; cdr3_nt: TGTGCCAGCAGCTCACGAAAGAGCTCCTACAATGAGCAGTTCTTC; clone_size: -; d_call: -; j_call: TRBJ2-1; v_call: TRBV13
cdr3_aa: CASSPSGGDSVYEQYF; cdr3_nt: TGTGCCAGCAGCCCCAGTGGAGGGGACAGTGTCTACGAGCAGTACTTC; clone_size: -; d_call: -; j_call: TRBJ2-7; v_call: TRBV7-9
cdr3_aa: CASSPGTGQNSPLHF; cdr3_nt: TGTGCCAGCAGCCCCGGGACAGGCCAAAATTCACCCCTCCACTTT; clone_size: -; d_call: TRBD1; j_call: TRBJ1-6; v_call: TRBV13
cdr3_aa: CASSLWYEQFF; cdr3_nt: TGTGCCAGCAGCTTATGGTATGAGCAGTTCTTC; clone_size: -; d_call: -; j_call: TRBJ2-1; v_call: TRBV7-9
cdr3_aa: CATSGGGSDAAGPYSNQPQHF; cdr3_nt: TGTGCCACCAGCGGGGGGGGCAGCGATGCCGCTGGGCCTTATAGCAATCAGCCCCAGCATTTT; clone_size: -; d_call: -; j_call: TRBJ1-5; v_call: TRBV15
cdr3_aa: CASGLDTTHEQYF; cdr3_nt: TGTGCTAGTGGTTTGGACACGACGCACGAGCAGTACTTC; clone_size: -; d_call: -; j_call: TRBJ2-7; v_call: TRBV12-5
cdr3_aa: CASTELGQGSYEQYF; cdr3_nt: TGTGCCAGCACCGAGCTGGGGCAGGGCTCCTACGAGCAGTACTTC; clone_size: -; d_call: -; j_call: TRBJ2-7; v_call: TRBV5-6
cdr3_aa: CASSHDVKLSYEQYF; cdr3_nt: TGCGCCAGCAGCCACGACGTAAAGCTATCCTACGAGCAGTACTTC; clone_size: -; d_call: -; j_call: TRBJ2-7; v_call: TRBV4-3
cdr3_aa: CASSVGEVADTQYF; cdr3_nt: TGTGCCAGCAGTGTAGGGGAGGTTGCAGATACGCAGTATTTT; clone_size: -; d_call: -; j_call: TRBJ2-3; v_call: TRBV25-1
cdr3_aa: CASSPTEAEDEQDF; cdr3_nt: TGTGCCAGCAGCCCCACCGAGGCAGAGGATGAACAGGACTTC; clone_size: -; d_call: -; j_call: TRBJ2-5; v_call: TRBV13
cdr3_aa: CASRVGGLYEQYF; cdr3_nt: TGTGCCAGCAGGGTGGGCGGGCTTTACGAGCAGTACTTC; clone_size: -; d_call: -; j_call: TRBJ2-7; v_call: TRBV2
cdr3_aa: CASSKGGSAYEQYF; cdr3_nt: TGTGCCAGCAGCAAGGGGGGGTCCGCCTACGAGCAGTACTTC; clone_size: -; d_call: -; j_call: TRBJ2-7; v_call: TRBV7-2
cdr3_aa: CASSQDVLSSGAYEQYF; cdr3_nt: TGCGCCAGCAGCCAAGATGTACTCTCGAGTGGAGCCTACGAGCAGTACTTC; clone_size: -; d_call: -; j_call: TRBJ2-7; v_call: TRBV4-3
cdr3_aa: CASTPRGLEETQYF; cdr3_nt: TGTGCCAGCACCCCAAGGGGCCTCGAGGAGACCCAGTACTTC; clone_size: -; d_call: -; j_call: TRBJ2-5; v_call: TRBV28
cdr3_aa: CATSRAVSGSNEQFF; cdr3_nt: TGTGCCACCAGCAGAGCGGTTAGCGGGAGCAATGAGCAGTTCTTC; clone_size: few; d_call: TRBD2; j_call: TRBJ2-1; v_call: TRBV15
cdr3_aa: CASSLASGGSTDTQYF; cdr3_nt: TGTGCCAGCAGCTTGGCTTCGGGGGGTAGCACAGATACGCAGTATTTT; clone_size: -; d_call: TRBD2; j_call: TRBJ2-3; v_call: TRBV11-2
cdr3_aa: CASSPTGSEQYF; cdr3_nt: TGTGCCAGCAGCCCAACAGGGAGCGAGCAGTACTTC; clone_size: -; d_call: -; j_call: TRBJ2-7; v_call: TRBV27
cdr3_aa: CASSEAGGYTNYGYTF; cdr3_nt: TGCGCCAGCAGTGAGGCAGGGGGCTACACTAACTATGGCTACACCTTC; clone_size: -; d_call: TRBD1; j_call: TRBJ1-2; v_call: TRBV10-2
cdr3_aa: CASSEGWAYEQYF; cdr3_nt: TGTGCCAGCAGTGAAGGCTGGGCCTACGAGCAGTACTTC; clone_size: -; d_call: -; j_call: TRBJ2-7; v_call: TRBV6-1